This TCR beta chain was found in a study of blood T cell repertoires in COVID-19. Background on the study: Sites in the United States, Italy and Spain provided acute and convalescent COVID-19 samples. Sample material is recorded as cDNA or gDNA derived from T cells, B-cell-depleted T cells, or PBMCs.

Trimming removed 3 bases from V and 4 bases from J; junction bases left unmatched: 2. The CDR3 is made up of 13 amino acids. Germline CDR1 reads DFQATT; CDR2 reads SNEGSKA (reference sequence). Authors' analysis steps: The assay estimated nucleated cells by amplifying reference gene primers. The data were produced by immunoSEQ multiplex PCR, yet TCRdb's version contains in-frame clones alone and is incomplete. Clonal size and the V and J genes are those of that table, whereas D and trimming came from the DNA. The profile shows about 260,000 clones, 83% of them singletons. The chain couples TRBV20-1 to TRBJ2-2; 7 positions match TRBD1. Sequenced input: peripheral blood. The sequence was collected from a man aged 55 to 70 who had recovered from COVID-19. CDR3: CSASTGATGELFF. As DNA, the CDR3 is TGCAGTGCTAGTACAGGGGCCACCGGGGAGCTGTTTTTT.